This TCR beta chain is from a study of shared clonotypes between healthy human individuals. Across the study: Two women and a few men aged 18 to 49 served as donors.

Between the trimmed V and J ends, which lost 0 bases and 0 bases, there was a span of 15 bases. The germline gives CDR1 MNHNS, CDR2 SASEGT. CDR3 length equals 17 residues. Free of recent acute infections or vaccinations, the donors were healthy HIV-negative adults. CD4+ cell separation produced CD45RA+ naive and CD45RA-negative memory subsets. In replicate PCRs of sorted subsets, roughly 200 ng DNA, about 29,000 T cell genomes, was used. Data came from immunoSEQ multiplex PCR; TCRdb stores just in-frame clones and leaves some out. The sample lists about 2.3 million clones; over 85% were seen once. The source material was naive CD4+ T cells from PBMCs. Regarding subset: CD45RA+ positively selected. The origin of this receptor is a man younger than 35 in good health. Some clones in this sample may be carry-over from other donors' samples. The chain links TRBV6-1 to TRBJ2-7; possibly TRBD2 for D (6 bases). The CDR3 region has the DNA TGTGCCAGCAGTGAAGCAGGAGGCGGGATCCTCTCCTACGAGCAGTACTTC. Amino acid sequence: CASSEAGGGILSYEQYF.